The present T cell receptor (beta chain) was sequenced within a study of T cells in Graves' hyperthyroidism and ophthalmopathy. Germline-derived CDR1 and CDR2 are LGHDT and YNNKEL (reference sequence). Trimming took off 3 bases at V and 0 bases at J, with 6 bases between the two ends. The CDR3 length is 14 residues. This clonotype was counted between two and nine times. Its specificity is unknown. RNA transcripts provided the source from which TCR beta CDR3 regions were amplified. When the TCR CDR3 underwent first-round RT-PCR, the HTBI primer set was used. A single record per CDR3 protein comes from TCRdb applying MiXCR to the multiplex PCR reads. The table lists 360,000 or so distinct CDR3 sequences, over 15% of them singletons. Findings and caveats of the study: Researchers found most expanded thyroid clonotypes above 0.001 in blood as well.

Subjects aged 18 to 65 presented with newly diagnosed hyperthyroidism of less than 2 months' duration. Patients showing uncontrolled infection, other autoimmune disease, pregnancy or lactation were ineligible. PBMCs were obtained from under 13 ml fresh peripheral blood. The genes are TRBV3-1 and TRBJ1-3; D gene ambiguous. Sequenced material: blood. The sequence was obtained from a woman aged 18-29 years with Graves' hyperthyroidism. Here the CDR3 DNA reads TGTGCCAGCAGCCACCCGAGCTCTGGAAACACCATATATTTT. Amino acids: CASSHPSSGNTIYF.